Sequencing of this T cell receptor (beta chain) was carried out in a study of blood T cell repertoires in COVID-19. The data were produced by immunoSEQ multiplex PCR, yet TCRdb's version contains in-frame clones alone and is incomplete. Of tens of thousands of clones in the sample, 70% to 85% were seen once. Germline assignment: CDR1 DFQATT and CDR2 SNEGSKA (reference sequence). V gave up 2 bases and J gave up 8 bases, with 7 bases separating them. The CDR3 has 11 amino acids. The receptor comes from a man at least 80 years old with COVID-19, enrolled during active disease. This chain connects TRBV20-1 to TRBJ2-1; the D is unclear. The material sequenced was peripheral blood. This chain's CDR3 is CSARPRDEQFF. The CDR3 nucleotides are TGCAGTGCTAGACCTCGGGATGAGCAGTTCTTC.